Described below is a single T cell receptor beta chain sequence and its context. The data belong to a study of T cells after yellow fever vaccination. Deletions cut 7 bases from V and 5 bases from J, with 8 bases between. The CDR3 runs to 11 residues. TCRdb reprocessed the 5' RACE reads with MiXCR, giving one entry per CDR3 protein. The sample shows 450,000 to 600,000 distinct CDR3 sequences, about 14% of them seen only once. V is TRBV12-3 or TRBV12-4 and J is TRBJ1-2; D remains ambiguous. The input for sequencing was PBMCs, taken on the day of the yellow fever booster vaccination. The clonotype originates from a man aged 30-40 years who received the YFV17D yellow fever vaccine. The CDR3 region has the DNA TGTGCCAGCACCACCGGGTATGGCTACACCTTC. This gives the protein CASTTGYGYTF.